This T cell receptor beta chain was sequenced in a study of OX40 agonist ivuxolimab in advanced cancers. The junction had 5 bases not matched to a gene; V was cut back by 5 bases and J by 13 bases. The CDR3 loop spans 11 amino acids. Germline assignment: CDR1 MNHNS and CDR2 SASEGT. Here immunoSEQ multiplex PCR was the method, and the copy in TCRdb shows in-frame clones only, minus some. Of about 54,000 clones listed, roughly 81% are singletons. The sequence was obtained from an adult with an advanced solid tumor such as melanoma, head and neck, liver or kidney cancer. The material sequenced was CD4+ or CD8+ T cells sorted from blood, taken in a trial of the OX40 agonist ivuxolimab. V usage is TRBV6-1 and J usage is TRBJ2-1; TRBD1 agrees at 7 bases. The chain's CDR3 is CASSRTGDQFF. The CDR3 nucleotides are TGTGCCAGCAGTCGAACAGGGGATCAGTTCTTC.